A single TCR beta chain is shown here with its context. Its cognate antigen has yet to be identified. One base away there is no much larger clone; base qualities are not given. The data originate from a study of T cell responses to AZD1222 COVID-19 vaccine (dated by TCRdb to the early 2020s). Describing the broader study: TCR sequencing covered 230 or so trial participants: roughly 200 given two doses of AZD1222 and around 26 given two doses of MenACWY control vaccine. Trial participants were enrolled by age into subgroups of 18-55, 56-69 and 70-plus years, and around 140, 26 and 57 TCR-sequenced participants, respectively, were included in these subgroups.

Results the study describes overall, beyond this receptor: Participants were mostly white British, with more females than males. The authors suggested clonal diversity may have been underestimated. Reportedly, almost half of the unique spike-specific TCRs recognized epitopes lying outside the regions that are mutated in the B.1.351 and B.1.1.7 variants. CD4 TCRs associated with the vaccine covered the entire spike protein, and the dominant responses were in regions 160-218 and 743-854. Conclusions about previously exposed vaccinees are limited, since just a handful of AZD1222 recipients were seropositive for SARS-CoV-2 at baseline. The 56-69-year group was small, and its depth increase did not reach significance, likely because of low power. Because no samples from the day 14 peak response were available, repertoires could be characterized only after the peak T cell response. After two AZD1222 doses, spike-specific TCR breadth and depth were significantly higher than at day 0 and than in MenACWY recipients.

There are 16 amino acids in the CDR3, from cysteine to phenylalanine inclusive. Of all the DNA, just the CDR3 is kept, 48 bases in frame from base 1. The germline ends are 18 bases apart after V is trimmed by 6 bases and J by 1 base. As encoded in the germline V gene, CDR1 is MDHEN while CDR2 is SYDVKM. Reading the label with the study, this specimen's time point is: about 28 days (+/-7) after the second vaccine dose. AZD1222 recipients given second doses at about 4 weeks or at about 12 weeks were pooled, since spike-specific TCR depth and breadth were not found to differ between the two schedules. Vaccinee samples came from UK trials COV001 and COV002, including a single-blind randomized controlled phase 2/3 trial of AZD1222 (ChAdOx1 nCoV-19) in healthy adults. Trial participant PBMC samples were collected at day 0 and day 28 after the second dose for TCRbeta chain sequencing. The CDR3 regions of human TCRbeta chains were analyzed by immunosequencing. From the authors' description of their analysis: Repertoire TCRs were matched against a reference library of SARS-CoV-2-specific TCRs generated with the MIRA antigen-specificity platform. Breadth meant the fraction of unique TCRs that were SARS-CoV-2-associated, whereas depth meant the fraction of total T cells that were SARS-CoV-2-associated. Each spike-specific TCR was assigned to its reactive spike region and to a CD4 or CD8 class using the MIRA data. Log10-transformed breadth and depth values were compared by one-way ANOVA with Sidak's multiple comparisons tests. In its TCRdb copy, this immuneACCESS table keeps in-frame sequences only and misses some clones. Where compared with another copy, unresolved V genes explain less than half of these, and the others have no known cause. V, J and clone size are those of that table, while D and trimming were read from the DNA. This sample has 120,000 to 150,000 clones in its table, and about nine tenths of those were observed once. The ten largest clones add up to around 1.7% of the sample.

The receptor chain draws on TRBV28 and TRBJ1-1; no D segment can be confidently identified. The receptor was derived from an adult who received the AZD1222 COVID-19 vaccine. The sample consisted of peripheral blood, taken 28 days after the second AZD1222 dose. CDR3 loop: CASSRPGHLKNTEAFF. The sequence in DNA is TGTGCCAGCAGCCGCCCCGGCCACCTGAAGAACACTGAAGCTTTCTTT.